The source of this TCR beta chain is a study of blood T cell repertoires in COVID-19. For the study at large: The United States, Italy and Spain supplied acute and convalescent COVID-19 samples. PBMCs, B-cell-depleted T cells, or T cells provided the cDNA or gDNA that made up the material.

Per the original data handling: Amplification from reference gene primers served as the basis for estimated nucleated cell counts. The assay was immunoSEQ multiplex PCR, and TCRdb's table has in-frame clones only and misses some. The DNA gave D and trimming, while V, J and clone size come from that table. Of about 8,700 clones listed, 75% to 95% are singletons. The sequence derives from a woman in her forties or fifties with active COVID-19. Material for sequencing was peripheral blood.

This CDR3 is CASSLAGVGEQFF. DNA of the CDR3: TGTGCCAGCAGCTTAGCGGGGGTCGGTGAGCAGTTCTTC. The chain links TRBV11-3 to TRBJ2-1, with D possibly TRBD2 on 6 matching bases. V lost 1 base to trimming and J lost 9 bases, with 10 bases between them. The germline gives CDR1 SGHNT, CDR2 YENEEA. The CDR3 is 13 amino acids.